This is a list of T cell receptor beta chains from one sample in a study of blood T cell repertoires in COVID-19. The data were produced by immunoSEQ multiplex PCR, yet TCRdb's version contains in-frame clones alone and is incomplete. This table has approximately 530,000 clones, 85% to 90% appearing once. Material: peripheral blood. All receptors come from a woman aged 45-65 years with COVID-19, enrolled during active disease. The CDR3 runs from the conserved cysteine through the conserved F or W.

v_gene	j_gene	CDR3aa
TRBV6-5	TRBJ1-2	CASSYETGDYGYTF
TRBV30	TRBJ1-5	CAWSVRYGTGTSSNQPQHF
TRBV7-2	TRBJ2-3	CASSSNGGTQYF
TRBV6-5	TRBJ2-3	CASLGLAGSTDTQYF
TRBV12-5	TRBJ2-7	CASGLVGGYEQYF
TRBV6-1	TRBJ2-1	CASSASSSGGETSSYNEQFF
TRBV29-1	TRBJ1-2	CSVETGDYGYTF
TRBV27	TRBJ1-5	CASSPLQGGKPQHF
TRBV18	TRBJ1-2	CASSPDRDGYTF
TRBV10-2	TRBJ1-5	CASRAGDQPQHF
TRBV19	TRBJ1-3	CASSATGVSGNTIYF
TRBV7-9	TRBJ1-2	CASSLGLTYGYTF
TRBV10-2	TRBJ2-7	CASTSWEAYEQYF
TRBV4-1	TRBJ2-7	CASSHPGQGHYEQYF
TRBV6-6	TRBJ2-5	CASSYQGPGETQYF
TRBV10-3	TRBJ1-5	CAISEGTGGGGQPQHF
TRBV29-1	TRBJ1-4	CSVNRGGGDKLFF
TRBV10-3	TRBJ2-3	CATGVSSADTQYF
TRBV29-1	TRBJ2-1	CSVDPILQGNEQFF
TRBV19	TRBJ1-1	CASNGPRAEAFF
TRBV4-2	TRBJ1-1	CASSQDGNSLNVEAFF
TRBV30	TRBJ1-1	CAWSRDRGLRAEAFF
TRBV18	TRBJ2-7	CASSVRPGQDHHEQYF
TRBV30	TRBJ1-4	CAWSVQAQARLFF
TRBV19	TRBJ2-1	CASSASGGAYEQFF
TRBV5-6	TRBJ1-6	CASRIAGSASPLHF
TRBV24-1	TRBJ2-5	CATSDLSGGQETQYF
TRBV4-1	TRBJ2-7	CASSQDPRQTYEQYF
TRBV5-1	TRBJ2-2	CASSFMSGGDTGELFF
TRBV19	TRBJ2-7	CASSIPPRRDRKTYEQYF
TRBV5-1	TRBJ1-2	CASSWGRSRYRDRGSFVASYGYTF
TRBV5-1	TRBJ1-1	CASSFGGTLTEAFF
TRBV30	TRBJ1-6	CAWSEGANVPLHF
TRBV5-4	TRBJ1-2	CASSLVGGYGYTF
TRBV5-1	TRBJ2-3	CASSLWGQGRGTDTQYF
TRBV12-5	TRBJ2-3	CASGSGLAGGSQSPDTQYF
TRBV6-1	TRBJ1-3	CASSEGHSGNTIYF
TRBV10-1	TRBJ2-3	CASSEGLAGGTDTQYF
TRBV20-1	TRBJ1-2	CSARQNYGYTF
TRBV30	TRBJ2-3	CAWTGPATDTQYF
TRBV7-6	TRBJ2-3	CASSSTGVNTDTQYF
TRBV6-1	TRBJ1-2	CASSFTEVQGGGYTF
TRBV18	TRBJ1-5	CASSGGGGQPQHF
TRBV7-8	TRBJ2-2	CASSPSPGTGVYGGELFF
TRBV12-3/TRBV12-4	TRBJ1-4	CASSLRTNEKLFF
TRBV5-1	TRBJ2-1	CASSFRDEQFF
TRBV30	TRBJ2-7	CAWNTGGYEQYF
TRBV6-6	TRBJ1-1	CASSYDSNTEAFF
TRBV6-5	TRBJ2-1	CASRRASGDYNEQFF
TRBV6-5	TRBJ1-3	CASSLTGEAGNTIYF
TRBV5-4	TRBJ2-6	CASSLRGSGANVLTF
TRBV9	TRBJ1-1	CASSVEQGDRTEAFF
TRBV11-2	TRBJ2-7	CASSNAGTGVGYEQYF
TRBV5-5	TRBJ2-1	CASSSSLAGDLYNEQFF
TRBV5-6	TRBJ2-6	CASSLQGAGANVLTF
TRBV7-2	TRBJ2-3	CASSLSFGDTQYF
TRBV5-1	TRBJ1-4	CASSFAGRDEKLFF
TRBV7-2	TRBJ1-1	CASSNRQGTTEAFF
TRBV5-5	TRBJ1-1	CASSLVQVMNTEAFF
TRBV5-4	TRBJ1-4	CASSLGLTGNEKLFF